Presented here are 11 T cell receptor beta chains from one specimen sequenced in a study of early T cells in non-severe SARS-CoV-2 infection (dated by TCRdb to 2020 to 2022). Library preparation was by 5' RACE. The sample was run on a NextSeq 500. The public sequencing data were trimmed at Q25 with fastp and processed into clonotypes with MiXCR by TCRdb, which kept only in-frame beta chains. When rows share a CDR3 protein, they turn into one entry using the most common DNA and genes. The sample table lists around 80,000 distinct CDR3 sequences, over 10% of them with a count of one. The leading ten clones occupy around 6% of the sample. The sequenced sample was whole blood. These receptors came from an adult who was a healthcare worker with PCR-confirmed SARS-CoV-2 infection or an uninfected control (not recorded which).

The V and J genes are TRBV12-5 and TRBJ2-2; 10 bases align to TRBD2. Germline V CDR1 and CDR2: LGHNT, FRNRAP. Trimming removed 0 bases from V and 2 bases from J; junction bases left unmatched: 6. CDR3 size: 18 residues. The CDR3: CASGLVPSGSYNTGELFF. The DNA of the CDR3 is TGTGCTAGTGGTTTGGTTCCTAGCGGGAGTTATAACACCGGGGAGCTGTTTTTT.

This clonotype has at least ten counts. This chain joins TRBV14 and TRBJ1-2; D is unclear. This CDR3 is built from 13 residues. V was pared by 1 base and J by 8 bases, with 11 bases between. Germline CDR1 is SGHDN and CDR2 is FVKESK. The CDR3 reads CASSQAGVRGYTF. The DNA of the CDR3 is TGTGCCAGCAGCCAAGCCGGGGTGAGGGGCTACACCTTC.

The chain joins TRBV18 to TRBJ1-6; 11 bases match TRBD1. CDR3 length: 15 residues. V dropped 0 bases and J dropped 9; count of bases not matched to a gene: 1. Germline CDR1 reads KGHSH; CDR2 reads LQKENI. CDR3 protein: CASSPPGQGGSPLHF. The CDR3 DNA reads TGTGCCAGCTCACCACCGGGACAGGGGGGTTCACCCCTCCACTTT.

This clonotype was seen more than once but under ten times. This chain joins TRBV5-1 and TRBJ1-3, with TRBD1 as a possible D gene (6 bases). The CDR3 totals 14 residues. The germline V and J ends were trimmed by 6 bases and 0 bases, with 10 bases remaining between them. The germline V gene has CDR1 SGHRS and CDR2 YFSETQ. The CDR3: CASKQGISGNTIYF. The DNA for the CDR3 is TGCGCCAGCAAACAGGGCATCTCTGGAAACACCATATATTTT.

The sample holds many counts of this clonotype. The chain employs TRBV7-9 and TRBJ1-2; TRBD1 might be the D (5 bases). The ends were cut back, 5 bases at V and 1 base at J, with 14 bases in the middle. In germline, CDR1 is SEHNR, CDR2 FQNEAQ (reference sequence). The CDR3 is made up of 15 amino acids. This CDR3 is CASSTLDSLNYGYTF. The CDR3 bases are TGTGCCAGCAGCACACTCGACAGTCTTAACTATGGCTACACCTTC.

In this sample, this clonotype turned up a few times. The chain links TRBV5-4 to TRBJ2-6; D remains ambiguous. Germline loops: CDR1 SGHNT, CDR2 YYREEE (reference sequence). CDR3 length: 16 amino acids. Trimming stripped 3 bases from V and 0 bases from J, with 10 bases between. The DNA for the CDR3 is TGTGCCAGCAGCTCCACCCGTATCTCTGGGGCCAACGTCCTGACTTTC. Its translation is CASSSTRISGANVLTF.

The V call is TRBV12-3 or TRBV12-4, the J call TRBJ1-5; no clear D. This CDR3 is built from 12 residues. With 4 bases removed from V and 9 bases from J, the gap between germline ends came to 10 bases. Written as DNA, the CDR3 is TGTGCCAGCAGTTCGCTGGTTGGGCCCCAGCATTTT. Amino acid sequence: CASSSLVGPQHF.

The table lists this clonotype with many counts. The J gene is TRBJ1-1, the V gene TRBV5-1; D call uncertain. V was shortened by 0 bases and J by 2 bases, with 8 bases between the two germline ends. CDR1 is SGHRS and CDR2 is YFSETQ in the germline V gene. This CDR3 contains 14 residues. This CDR3 is CASSLVADNTEAFF. Here the CDR3 DNA reads TGCGCCAGCAGCTTGGTGGCAGATAACACTGAAGCTTTCTTT.

The table lists this clonotype with a few counts. The chain is built from TRBV4-1 and TRBJ1-1; 8 bases agree with TRBD1. There are 14 residues in the CDR3. Germline V gene sequence: CDR1 MGHRA, CDR2 YSYEKL. V was clipped by 4 bases and J by 3 bases; unmatched bases: 4. In DNA form, the CDR3 reads TGCGCCAGCAGCCCGACAGGGGAGGACACTGAAGCTTTCTTT. Residues: CASSPTGEDTEAFF.

Many counts were recorded for this clonotype. The rearrangement links TRBV6-5 to TRBJ2-7; TRBD1 might be the D (6 bases). Germline V gene lookup returns CDR1 MNHEY and CDR2 SVGAGI. The CDR3 contains 14 residues. Trimming cost V 5 bases and J 0 bases, with 11 bases left between them. The CDR3 region is CASSPRDTSYEQYF. The CDR3, as DNA: TGTGCCAGCAGTCCCCGGGACACCTCCTACGAGCAGTACTTC.

This CDR3 reads CASSASRGLNEQFF. The CDR3 DNA follows: TGTGCCAGCAGCGCCTCCAGGGGGCTGAATGAGCAGTTCTTC. The chain combines TRBV13 with TRBJ2-1; 8 positions agree with TRBD1. Trimming took 5 bases from V and 7 from J; bases not matched to a gene: 7. This CDR3 comprises 14 residues. CDR1 and CDR2 from the germline V gene are PRHDT and FYEKMQ (reference sequence).